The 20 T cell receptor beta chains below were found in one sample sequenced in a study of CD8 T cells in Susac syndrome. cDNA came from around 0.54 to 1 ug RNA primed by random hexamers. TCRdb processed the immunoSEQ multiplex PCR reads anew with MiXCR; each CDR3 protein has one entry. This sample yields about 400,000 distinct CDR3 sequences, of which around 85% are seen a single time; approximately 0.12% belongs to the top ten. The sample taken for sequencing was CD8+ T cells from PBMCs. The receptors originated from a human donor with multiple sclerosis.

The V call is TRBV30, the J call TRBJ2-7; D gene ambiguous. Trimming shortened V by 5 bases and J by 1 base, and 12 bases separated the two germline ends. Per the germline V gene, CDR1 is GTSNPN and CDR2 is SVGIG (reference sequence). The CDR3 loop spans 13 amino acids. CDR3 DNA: TGTGCCTGGGGGTGGGGTATGTCCTACGAGCAGTACTTC. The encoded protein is CAWGWGMSYEQYF.

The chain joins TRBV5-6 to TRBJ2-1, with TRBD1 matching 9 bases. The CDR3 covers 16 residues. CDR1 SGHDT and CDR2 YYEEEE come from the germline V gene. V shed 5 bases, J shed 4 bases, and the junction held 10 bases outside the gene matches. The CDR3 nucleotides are TGTGCCAGCAGGATCACAGGGGGCTTTTGGTACAATGAGCAGTTCTTC. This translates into CASRITGGFWYNEQFF.

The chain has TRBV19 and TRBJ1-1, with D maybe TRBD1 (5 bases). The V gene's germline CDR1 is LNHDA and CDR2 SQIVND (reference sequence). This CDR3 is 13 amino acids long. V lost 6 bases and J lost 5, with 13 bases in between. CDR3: CASRVGEGTEAFF. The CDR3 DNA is TGTGCCAGTAGGGTCGGCGAGGGGACTGAAGCTTTCTTT.

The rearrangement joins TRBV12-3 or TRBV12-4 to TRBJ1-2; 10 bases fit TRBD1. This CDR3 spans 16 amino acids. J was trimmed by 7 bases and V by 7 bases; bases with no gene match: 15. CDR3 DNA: TGTGCCAGCACCAAATTGACAGGGGGCGCCGGTCGTGGCTACACCTTC. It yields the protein CASTKLTGGAGRGYTF.

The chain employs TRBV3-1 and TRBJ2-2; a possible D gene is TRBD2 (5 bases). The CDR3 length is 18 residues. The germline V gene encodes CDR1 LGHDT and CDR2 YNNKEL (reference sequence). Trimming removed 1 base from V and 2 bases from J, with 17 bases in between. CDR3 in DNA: TGTGCCAGCAGCCAAGGAGGGCTACCGACACAAAACACCGGGGAGCTGTTTTTT. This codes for CASSQGGLPTQNTGELFF.

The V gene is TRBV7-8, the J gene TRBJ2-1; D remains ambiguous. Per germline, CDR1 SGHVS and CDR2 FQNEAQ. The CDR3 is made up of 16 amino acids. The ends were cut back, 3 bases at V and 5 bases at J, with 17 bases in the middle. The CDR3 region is CASSLLERMMNNEQFF. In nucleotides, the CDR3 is TGTGCCAGCAGCTTGTTAGAACGAATGATGAACAATGAGCAGTTCTTC.

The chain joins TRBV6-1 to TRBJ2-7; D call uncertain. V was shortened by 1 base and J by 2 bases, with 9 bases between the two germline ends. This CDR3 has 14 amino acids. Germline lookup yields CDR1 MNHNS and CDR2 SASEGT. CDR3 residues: CASSEVNRAYEQYF. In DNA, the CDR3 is TGTGCCAGCAGTGAAGTGAACCGAGCCTACGAGCAGTACTTC.

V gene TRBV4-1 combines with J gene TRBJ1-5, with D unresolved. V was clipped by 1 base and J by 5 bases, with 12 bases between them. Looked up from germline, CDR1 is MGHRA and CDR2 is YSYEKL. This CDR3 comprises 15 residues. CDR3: CASSQVEGGDQPQHF. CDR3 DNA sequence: TGCGCCAGCAGCCAAGTCGAAGGAGGTGATCAGCCCCAGCATTTT.

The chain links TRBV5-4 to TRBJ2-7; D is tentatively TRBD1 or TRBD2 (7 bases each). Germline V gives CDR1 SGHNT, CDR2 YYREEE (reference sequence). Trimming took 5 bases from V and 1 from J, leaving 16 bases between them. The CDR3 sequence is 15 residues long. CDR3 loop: CASSFDREGSYEQYF. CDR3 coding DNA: TGTGCCAGCAGTTTCGACAGGGAGGGTTCCTACGAGCAGTACTTC.

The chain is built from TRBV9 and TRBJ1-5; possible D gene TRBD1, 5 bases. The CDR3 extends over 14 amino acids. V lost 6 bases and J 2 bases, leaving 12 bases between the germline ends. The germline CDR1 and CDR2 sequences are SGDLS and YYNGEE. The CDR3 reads CASKSRARNQPQHF. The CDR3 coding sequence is TGTGCCAGCAAGAGCAGGGCCCGCAATCAGCCCCAGCATTTT. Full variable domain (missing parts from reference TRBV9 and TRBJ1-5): DSGVTQTPKHLITATGQRVTLRCSPRSGDLSVYWYQQSLDQGLQFLIQYYNGEERAKGNILERFSAQQFPDLHSELNLSSLELGDSALYFCASKSRARNQPQHFGDGTRLSIL.

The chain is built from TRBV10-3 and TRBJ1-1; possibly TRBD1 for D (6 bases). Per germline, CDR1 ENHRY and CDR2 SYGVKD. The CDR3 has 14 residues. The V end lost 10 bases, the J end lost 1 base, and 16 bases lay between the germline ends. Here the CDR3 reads CASTNTGQNTEAFF. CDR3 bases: TGTGCCAGCACTAACACAGGGCAGAACACTGAAGCTTTCTTT.

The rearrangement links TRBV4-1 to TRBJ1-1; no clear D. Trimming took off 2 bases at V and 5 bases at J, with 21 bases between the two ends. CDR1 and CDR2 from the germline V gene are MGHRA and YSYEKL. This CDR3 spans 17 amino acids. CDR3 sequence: CASSQIPDWEFVTEAFF. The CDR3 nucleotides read TGCGCCAGCAGCCAAATCCCGGACTGGGAGTTTGTTACTGAAGCTTTCTTT.

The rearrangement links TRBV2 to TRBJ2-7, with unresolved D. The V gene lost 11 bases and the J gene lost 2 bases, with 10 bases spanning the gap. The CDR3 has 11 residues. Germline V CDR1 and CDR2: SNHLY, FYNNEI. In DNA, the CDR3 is TGTGCCGGCCTTGGGACCTACGAGCAGTACTTC. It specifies CAGLGTYEQYF.

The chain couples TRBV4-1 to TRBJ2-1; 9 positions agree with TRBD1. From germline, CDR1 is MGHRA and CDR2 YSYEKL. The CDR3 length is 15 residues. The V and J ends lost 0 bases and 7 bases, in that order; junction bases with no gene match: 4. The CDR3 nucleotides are TGCGCCAGCAGCCAAGAGGGACAGGGTTTAAATGAGCAGTTCTTC. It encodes CASSQEGQGLNEQFF.

CDR3 sequence: CASTSRGSTDTQYF. The CDR3 coding sequence is TGCGCCAGCACTTCACGCGGGAGCACAGATACGCAGTATTTT. The J gene is TRBJ2-3, the V gene TRBV5-1; tentative D call: TRBD2 (5 bases). The CDR3 covers 14 residues. Germline lookup yields CDR1 SGHRS and CDR2 YFSETQ. V was clipped by 6 bases and J by 0 bases, with 11 bases between them.

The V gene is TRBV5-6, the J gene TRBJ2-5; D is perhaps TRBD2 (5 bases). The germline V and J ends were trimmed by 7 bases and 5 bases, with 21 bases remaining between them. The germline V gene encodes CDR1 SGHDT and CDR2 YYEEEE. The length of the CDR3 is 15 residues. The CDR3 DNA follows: TGTGCCAGCGATGAAACCCGGGTGTCTAGCGAGACCCAGTACTTC. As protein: CASDETRVSSETQYF.

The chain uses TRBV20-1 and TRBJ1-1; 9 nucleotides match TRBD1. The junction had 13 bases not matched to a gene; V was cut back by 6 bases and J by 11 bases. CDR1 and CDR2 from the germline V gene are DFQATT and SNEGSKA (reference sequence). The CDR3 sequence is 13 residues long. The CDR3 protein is CSADDRGKKWAFF. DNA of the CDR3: TGCAGTGCCGACGACAGGGGGAAGAAGTGGGCTTTCTTT.

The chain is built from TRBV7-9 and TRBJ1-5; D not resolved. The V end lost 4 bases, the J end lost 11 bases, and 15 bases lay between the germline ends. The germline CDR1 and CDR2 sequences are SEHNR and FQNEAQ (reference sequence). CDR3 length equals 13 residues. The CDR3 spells CASSSREVEAQHF. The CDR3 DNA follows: TGTGCCAGCAGCTCGAGAGAGGTGGAGGCCCAGCATTTT.

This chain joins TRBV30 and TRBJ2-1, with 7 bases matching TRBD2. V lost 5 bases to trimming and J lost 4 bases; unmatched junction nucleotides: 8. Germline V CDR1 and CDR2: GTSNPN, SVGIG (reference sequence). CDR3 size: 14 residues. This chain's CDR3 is CAWAGGREYNEQFF. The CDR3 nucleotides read TGTGCCTGGGCCGGAGGGCGGGAGTACAATGAGCAGTTCTTC.

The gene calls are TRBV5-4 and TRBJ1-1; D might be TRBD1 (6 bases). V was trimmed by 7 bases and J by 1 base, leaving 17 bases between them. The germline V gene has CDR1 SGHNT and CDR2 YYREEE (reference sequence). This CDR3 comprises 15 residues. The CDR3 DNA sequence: TGTGCCAGCTTCGGTGGGGGCCTGGCGAACACTGAAGCTTTCTTT. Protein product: CASFGGGLANTEAFF.